The clone carrying this T cell receptor (beta chain) was seen only once. The data are from a study of blood T cell repertoires in COVID-19. Study-wide context: There were acute and convalescent COVID-19 samples, and they came from the United States, Italy and Spain. PBMCs, B-cell-depleted T cells, or T cells were the source of the cDNA or gDNA that made up the material.

Methods used by the authors: It was from reference gene primer amplification that nucleated cell counts were estimated. Generated by immunoSEQ multiplex PCR, the TCRdb table keeps only in-frame clones and is missing some. The DNA gave D and trimming, while V, J and clone size come from that table. The table has around 100,000 clones, 80% seen once. The CDR3 has 14 amino acids. Germline V CDR1 and CDR2: MNHNY, SVGAGI (reference sequence). The ends were cut back, 0 bases at V and 2 bases at J, with 7 bases in the middle. The TCR sequence derives from a man between 65 and 80 years old with active or convalescent COVID-19. Material: peripheral blood. The chain uses TRBV6-6 and TRBJ2-5; tentatively, D is TRBD2 (5 bases). The CDR3 sequence: CASSYSGGQETQYF. CDR3 bases: TGTGCCAGCAGTTACTCCGGCGGGCAAGAGACCCAGTACTTC.